These 12 T cell receptor beta chains were all obtained from the same sample, sequenced in a study of blood T cell repertoires in COVID-19. The data were produced by immunoSEQ multiplex PCR, yet TCRdb's version contains in-frame clones alone and is incomplete. The sample holds 220,000 or so clones, roughly four fifths seen once. Sequencing was performed on peripheral blood. The receptor source for this set is an elderly woman with COVID-19, enrolled during active disease.

In its sample, this clone was seen many times. The chain combines TRBV6-4 with TRBJ1-5; D is unresolved. The V end was cut by 7 bases, the J end by 5 bases, with 18 bases between. Germline CDR1 MRHNA, CDR2 SNTAGT. The CDR3 length is 15 residues. CDR3 residues: CASINLTEADQPQHF. The CDR3 DNA reads TGTGCCAGCATTAACTTAACAGAAGCGGATCAGCCCCAGCATTTT.

The gene calls are TRBV7-9 and TRBJ1-2, with 9 bases matching TRBD1. Losses at the gene ends were 2 bases for V and 6 bases for J; bases not matched to a gene: 10. Looked up from germline, CDR1 is SEHNR and CDR2 is FQNEAQ (reference sequence). This CDR3 is built from 16 residues. DNA for the CDR3: TGTGCCAGCAGCTTAATTACAGGGGGCGGATCGGATGGCTACACCTTC. Its protein is CASSLITGGGSDGYTF.

The chain is built from TRBV6-5 and TRBJ2-1, with TRBD2 identical over 10 bases. The germline V gene encodes CDR1 MNHEY and CDR2 SVGAGI. Trimming at V came to 6 bases and at J to 9 bases, leaving 5 bases not matched to a gene. CDR3 length equals 13 residues. The CDR3 sequence is CASRLAGAAEQFF. CDR3 sequence (DNA): TGTGCCAGCAGGCTAGCGGGAGCCGCTGAGCAGTTCTTC.

This clone is medium-sized in the sample. CDR3: CASSPTSWSYNEQFF. The CDR3 DNA sequence: TGTGCCAGCTCACCGACTAGCTGGTCCTACAATGAGCAGTTCTTC. This chain connects TRBV18 to TRBJ2-1, with 7 bases matching TRBD2. The CDR3 sequence is 15 residues long. Germline V gene lookup returns CDR1 KGHSH and CDR2 LQKENI. Losses at the gene ends were 3 bases for V and 1 base for J; bases not matched to a gene: 3.

The chain links TRBV7-9 to TRBJ2-1; 10 bases align to TRBD2. CDR3 length: 16 amino acids. The germline V gene encodes CDR1 SEHNR and CDR2 FQNEAQ (reference sequence). Trimming cost V 5 bases and J 3 bases; bases outside gene matches: 7. As DNA, the CDR3 is TGTGCCAGCAGCCTTACCGGGACTAGCGTCTACAATGAGCAGTTCTTC. It codes for CASSLTGTSVYNEQFF.

The chain joins TRBV7-2 to TRBJ2-3; D is perhaps TRBD1 (5 bases). This CDR3 region has 13 residues. CDR1 is SGHTA, CDR2 FQGNSA, per germline. Trimming removed 1 base from V and 7 bases from J, with 9 bases in between. This chain's CDR3 is CASSLDPGNTQYF. The CDR3 DNA reads as TGTGCCAGCAGCTTAGATCCAGGGAATACGCAGTATTTT.

This clone was seen only a few times. This chain links TRBV28 with TRBJ1-4, with D tentatively TRBD1 (5 bases). The CDR3 totals 15 residues. Germline CDR1 MDHEN, CDR2 SYDVKM. V lost 5 bases and J 5 bases, leaving 15 bases between the germline ends. The CDR3 bases are TGTGCCAGCAGTCCCACCGGAGGGGCGAATGAAAAACTGTTTTTT. Translated, it gives CASSPTGGANEKLFF.

The chain uses TRBV4-1 and TRBJ1-6; a possible D gene is TRBD1 (5 bases). This CDR3 spans 14 amino acids. The germline CDR1 and CDR2 sequences are MGHRA and YSYEKL. V dropped 6 bases and J dropped 8 bases, with 14 bases sitting between them. CDR3 in amino acids: CASRWAGPDSPLHF. The CDR3 nucleotides are TGCGCCAGCAGGTGGGCAGGGCCTGATTCACCCCTCCACTTT.

The genes are TRBV5-1 and TRBJ1-5; D is unresolved. The V gene lost 0 bases and the J gene lost 4 bases, with 5 bases spanning the gap. The germline gives CDR1 SGHRS, CDR2 YFSETQ. The CDR3 is 13 amino acids. The CDR3 DNA sequence: TGCGCCAGCAGCTTGGGGACTAATCAGCCCCAGCATTTT. Translated: CASSLGTNQPQHF.

The chain has TRBV4-1 and TRBJ1-1; 8 bases are shared with TRBD1. Germline assignment: CDR1 MGHRA and CDR2 YSYEKL. The CDR3 spans 17 residues. Trimming at V came to 4 bases and at J to 5 bases, leaving 15 bases not matched to a gene. CDR3 loop: CASSRRAIQGGRTEAFF. CDR3 sequence (DNA): TGCGCCAGCAGCCGGAGAGCCATACAGGGGGGGAGGACTGAAGCTTTCTTT.

The chain couples TRBV28 to TRBJ1-4; D remains unclear. Germline V lookup: CDR1 MDHEN, CDR2 SYDVKM. Trimming took 9 bases from V and 0 from J, leaving 11 bases between them. This CDR3 has 14 amino acids. The CDR3 loop is CASTLTTTNEKLFF. The CDR3 nucleotides are TGTGCCAGTACTCTTACCACAACTAATGAAAAACTGTTTTTT. Full variable domain (rest looked up from reference TRBV28 and TRBJ1-4): DVKVTQSSRYLVKRTGEKVFLECVQDMDHENMFWYRQDPGLGLRLIYFSYDVKMKEKGDIPEGYSVSREKKERFSLILESASTNQTSMYLCASTLTTTNEKLFFGSGTQLSVL.

The J gene is TRBJ2-2, the V gene TRBV18; TRBD2 matches 8 bases. The V gene end was trimmed by 1 base and the J gene end by 6 bases; junction bases not matched to a gene: 7. Looked up from germline, CDR1 is KGHSH and CDR2 is LQKENI. This CDR3 contains 16 residues. Here the CDR3 reads CASSPQSIAGPGELFF. The CDR3 DNA is TGTGCCAGCTCACCACAGTCGATAGCGGGACCCGGGGAGCTGTTTTTT.